The 28 T cell receptor beta chains below come from one sample, sequenced in a study of shared clonotypes between healthy human individuals. Only in-frame clones appear in the TCRdb table, and some are missing; sequencing was by immunoSEQ multiplex PCR. The table has a few hundred thousand clones, 65% seen once. The source material was memory CD4+ T cells sorted from blood. The subset is: CD45RA-negative fraction. The receptors stem from a man between 25 and 39 years old in good health.

J is TRBJ1-2 and V is TRBV28; tentative D call: TRBD1 (6 bases). Germline V gene data show CDR1 as MDHEN and CDR2 as SYDVKM. This CDR3 is built from 14 residues. With 6 bases removed from V and 4 bases from J, the gap between germline ends came to 15 bases. In DNA, the CDR3 is TGTGCCAGCAGCGGGGGCCAGGGCCCCTATGGCTACACCTTC. As protein: CASSGGQGPYGYTF.

The chain uses TRBV6-6 and TRBJ2-7; D is ambiguous. The germline V gene encodes CDR1 MNHNY and CDR2 SVGAGI (reference sequence). Trimming removed 6 bases from V and 6 bases from J, with 12 bases in between. This CDR3 is built from 12 residues. The CDR3 loop reads CASSGYSGEQYF. CDR3 bases: TGTGCCAGCAGCGGGTACTCGGGCGAGCAGTACTTC.

The chain couples TRBV5-1 to TRBJ1-2; D is undetermined. Per germline, CDR1 SGHRS and CDR2 YFSETQ. This CDR3 spans 14 amino acids. Between the trimmed V and J ends, which lost 5 bases and 4 bases, there was a span of 15 bases. CDR3 residues: CASRPTLGIYGYTF. CDR3 bases: TGCGCCAGCAGACCTACCTTGGGGATCTATGGCTACACCTTC.

This clone appeared a few times. This chain connects TRBV2 to TRBJ2-5; maybe TRBD1 (5 bases). CDR1 SNHLY and CDR2 FYNNEI come from the germline V gene. This CDR3 contains 12 residues. Trimming shortened V by 7 bases and J by 0 bases, and 6 bases separated the two germline ends. The CDR3 DNA sequence: TGTGCCAGCATGGACAACCAAGAGACCCAGTACTTC. Translated: CASMDNQETQYF.

This clone was seen a handful of times. This chain connects TRBV19 to TRBJ2-1; TRBD2 aligns across 10 bases. The V gene end was trimmed by 7 bases and the J gene end by 5 bases; junction bases not matched to a gene: 8. This CDR3 comprises 15 residues. Germline V gene lookup returns CDR1 LNHDA and CDR2 SQIVND (reference sequence). In DNA, the CDR3 is TGTGCCAGTACCCCGAGGACTAGCGGCAACAATGAGCAGTTCTTC. The encoded protein is CASTPRTSGNNEQFF.

The chain uses TRBV4-2 and TRBJ2-5; perhaps TRBD2 as D (7 bases). V shed 4 bases and J shed 5 bases, with 20 bases lying between them. Germline-derived CDR1 and CDR2 are LGHNA and YNFKEQ. This CDR3 is 16 amino acids long. The CDR3 DNA reads as TGTGCCAGCAGCCTTAGGGGGTTGGCGGGAGATGAGACCCAGTACTTC. Its translation is CASSLRGLAGDETQYF.

The V gene is TRBV28, the J gene TRBJ1-5, with TRBD1 as a possible D gene (5 bases). V was pared by 2 bases and J by 6 bases, with 11 bases between. Germline CDR1 and CDR2: MDHEN and SYDVKM. The length of the CDR3 is 14 residues. The CDR3 sequence is CASSLGHMTQPQHF. The DNA of the CDR3 is TGTGCCAGCAGTTTAGGACACATGACTCAGCCCCAGCATTTT.

The V gene is TRBV4-2, the J gene TRBJ2-7, with D possibly matching TRBD1 (5 bases). Germline CDR1 and CDR2: LGHNA and YNFKEQ. The CDR3 consists of 15 residues. The ends were cut back, 3 bases at V and 1 base at J, with 13 bases in the middle. CDR3 DNA: TGTGCCAGCAGCCAGGAACTGACAGATTCCTACGAGCAGTACTTC. This encodes CASSQELTDSYEQYF.

The rearrangement uses TRBV29-1 and TRBJ2-7; weak D call: TRBD2 (5 bases). The CDR3 sequence is 12 residues long. The V gene's germline CDR1 is SQVTM and CDR2 ANQGSEA. V lost 6 bases to trimming and J lost 6 bases, with 15 bases between them. CDR3 DNA: TGCAGCGTGGGAGAGACACGTCTCGAGCAGTACTTC. Its protein is CSVGETRLEQYF.

The chain carries TRBV5-1 and TRBJ2-3; the D gene could be TRBD1 or TRBD2 (5 bases each). CDR1 and CDR2 (germline): SGHRS, YFSETQ. There are 16 residues in the CDR3. Trimming pared 4 bases from V and 0 bases from J, leaving 15 bases between. The CDR3 is CASSTGTDTSTDTQYF. For the CDR3, the DNA is TGCGCCAGCAGCACTGGGACGGATACTAGCACAGATACGCAGTATTTT. Variable domain in full (rest from reference TRBV5-1 and TRBJ2-3): KAGVTQTPRYLIKTRGQQVTLSCSPISGHRSVSWYQQTPGQGLQFLFEYFSETQRNKGNFPGRFSGRQFSNSRSEMNVSTLELGDSALYLCASSTGTDTSTDTQYFGPGTRLTVL.

In this sample, this clone turned up many times. The genes are TRBV28 and TRBJ2-3; 10 nucleotides match TRBD2. Germline lookup yields CDR1 MDHEN and CDR2 SYDVKM. J was trimmed by 4 bases and V by 5 bases; bases with no gene match: 12. This CDR3 contains 17 residues. The CDR3 is CASSPPPSGRAPDTQYF. CDR3 coding DNA: TGTGCCAGCAGTCCCCCCCCCAGCGGGAGGGCCCCAGATACGCAGTATTTT.

This clone showed up just a few times. The sample holds other DNA sequences that translate to the same CDR3. This chain connects TRBV9 to TRBJ2-7; 9 bases line up with TRBD1. This CDR3 region has 15 residues. Losses at the gene ends were 0 bases for V and 5 bases for J; bases not matched to a gene: 6. Germline CDR1 is SGDLS and CDR2 is YYNGEE. The CDR3 DNA is TGTGCCAGCAGCGTAGGTTGGGACAGGGCCCACGAGCAGTACTTC. Translation: CASSVGWDRAHEQYF.

The chain joins TRBV30 to TRBJ2-6; 9 bases map to TRBD1. In germline, CDR1 is GTSNPN, CDR2 SVGIG (reference sequence). Trimming took 5 bases from V and 0 from J; bases not matched to a gene: 8. This CDR3 contains 17 residues. CDR3 loop: CAWERGQGFSGANVLTF. The CDR3 DNA sequence: TGTGCCTGGGAGAGGGGACAGGGCTTCTCTGGGGCCAACGTCCTGACTTTC. Filled out from reference TRBV30 and TRBJ2-6, the complete variable domain reads SQTIHQWPATLVQPVGSPLSLECTVEGTSNPNLYWYRQAAGRGLQLLFYSVGIGQISSEVPQNLSASRPQDRQFILSSKKLLLSDSGFYLCAWERGQGFSGANVLTFGAGSRLTVL.

The rearrangement uses TRBV5-1 and TRBJ2-5, with D hard to call. This CDR3 region has 14 residues. Germline V gene lookup returns CDR1 SGHRS and CDR2 YFSETQ. V lost 1 base and J 7 bases, leaving 14 bases between the germline ends. DNA for the CDR3: TGCGCCAGCAGCTTGAACTCCGCCGATGTGACCCAGTACTTC. This gives the protein CASSLNSADVTQYF.

The V call is TRBV6-5, the J call TRBJ2-3, with D uncertain. The germline V and J ends were trimmed by 2 bases and 6 bases, with 15 bases remaining between them. Germline loops: CDR1 MNHEY, CDR2 SVGAGI. The CDR3 sequence is 15 residues long. CDR3 bases: TGTGCCAGCAGTTACGCAAACTTCCCTCGTGATACGCAGTATTTT. Amino acid sequence: CASSYANFPRDTQYF.

This chain connects TRBV28 to TRBJ2-1, with TRBD2 matching over 11 bases. Germline V CDR1 and CDR2: MDHEN, SYDVKM. V lost 5 bases, J lost 15 bases, and 15 bases stayed unmatched. CDR3 length: 15 amino acids. DNA for the CDR3: TGTGCCAGCAGTCCACCCCCATATAGGACTAGCGGGCCGTTCTTC. It encodes CASSPPPYRTSGPFF.

This clone is labeled medium-sized. The chain has TRBV27 and TRBJ2-1; 7 bases line up with TRBD1. The CDR3 contains 13 residues. The germline CDR1 and CDR2 sequences are MNHEY and SMNVEV (reference sequence). With 4 bases clipped from V and 8 bases from J, the junction kept 5 bases outside the gene matches. The CDR3 nucleotides read TGTGCCAGCAGTTCAGTCACAGGGGATGAGCAGTTCTTC. Translation gives CASSSVTGDEQFF.

The chain recombines TRBV7-6 with TRBJ2-2; TRBD1 matches 7 bases. The length of the CDR3 is 15 residues. Trimming cost V 2 bases and J 5 bases; bases outside gene matches: 5. Germline-derived CDR1 and CDR2 are SGHVS and FNYEAQ. CDR3 amino acids: CASSLSEGATGELFF. CDR3 DNA: TGTGCCAGCAGCTTATCTGAGGGGGCTACCGGGGAGCTGTTTTTT.

The chain carries TRBV7-6 and TRBJ2-1, with D hard to call. Trimming cost V 4 bases and J 6 bases, with 7 bases left between them. Germline V gene lookup returns CDR1 SGHVS and CDR2 FNYEAQ. The CDR3 totals 12 residues. The CDR3: CASSSRINEQFF. The CDR3 DNA follows: TGTGCCAGCAGCTCTCGGATCAATGAGCAGTTCTTC.

CDR3 sequence reads: CASSGQELVAGGRGETQYF. The CDR3 DNA follows: TGTGCCAGCAGTGGCCAAGAACTAGTCGCGGGAGGGCGAGGAGAGACCCAGTACTTC. The chain carries TRBV6-1 and TRBJ2-5; 9 bases align to TRBD2. The germline V gene has CDR1 MNHNS and CDR2 SASEGT. There are 19 residues in the CDR3. V lost 4 bases, J lost 4 bases, and 19 bases stayed unmatched.

A remark on this clone: At the DNA level, this CDR3 is encoded by other sequences in the same sample as well. The gene calls are TRBV5-1 and TRBJ2-6, with D unclear. The CDR3 runs to 16 residues. The germline V and J ends were trimmed by 0 bases and 0 bases, with 7 bases remaining between them. The germline V gene encodes CDR1 SGHRS and CDR2 YFSETQ. CDR3 amino acids: CASSLGPGSGANVLTF. DNA for the CDR3: TGCGCCAGCAGCTTGGGTCCTGGCTCTGGGGCCAACGTCCTGACTTTC.

The V call is TRBV7-2, the J call TRBJ2-1; 7 bases match TRBD2. With V trimmed by 5 bases and J by 9 bases, 10 bases remained unmatched. The germline V gene encodes CDR1 SGHTA and CDR2 FQGNSA. The CDR3 spans 14 residues. The CDR3 region has the DNA TGTGCCAGCAGCCTACCGACTAGCTTGGGTGAGCAGTTCTTC. The encoded protein is CASSLPTSLGEQFF.

This clone was picked up a small number of times. J is TRBJ2-7 and V is TRBV6-5, with 14 bases that match TRBD2. The CDR3 runs to 15 residues. Germline-derived CDR1 and CDR2 are MNHEY and SVGAGI. The V segment lost 2 bases and the J segment 4 bases; nucleotides outside the gene matches: 1. CDR3 DNA: TGTGCCAGCAGTTACGGGACTAGCGGGAGTTACGAGCAGTACTTC. Its translation is CASSYGTSGSYEQYF.

This clone appeared many times. J is TRBJ1-3 and V is TRBV2; D ambiguous. Trimming took 3 bases from V and 2 from J, leaving 8 bases between them. Germline V gene sequence: CDR1 SNHLY, CDR2 FYNNEI. This CDR3 spans 14 amino acids. The CDR3 sequence: CASSDRDTGNTIYF. In nucleotides, the CDR3 is TGTGCCAGCAGTGATAGGGATACTGGAAACACCATATATTTT.

The J gene is TRBJ2-7, the V gene TRBV5-6; 7 bases match TRBD1. Looked up from germline, CDR1 is SGHDT and CDR2 is YYEEEE. V shed 2 bases, J shed 2 bases, and the junction held 4 bases outside the gene matches. This CDR3 is 14 amino acids long. This chain's CDR3 is CASSFWDRPYEQYF. DNA of the CDR3: TGTGCCAGCAGCTTCTGGGACAGACCCTACGAGCAGTACTTC.

There are a few counts of this clone. The chain recombines TRBV28 with TRBJ1-5, with D possibly being TRBD1 (5 bases). CDR3 length equals 15 residues. The V end lost 4 bases, the J end lost 4 bases, and 14 bases lay between the germline ends. CDR1 is MDHEN, CDR2 SYDVKM, per germline. The CDR3 is CASSSPGEGNQPQHF. The CDR3 DNA follows: TGTGCCAGCAGTTCCCCCGGGGAGGGGAATCAGCCCCAGCATTTT.

V and J are TRBV7-2 and TRBJ2-5; TRBD1 might be the D (7 bases). With 5 bases removed from V and 4 bases from J, the gap between germline ends came to 17 bases. Germline CDR1 and CDR2: SGHTA and FQGNSA. The CDR3 contains 15 residues. The CDR3 protein is CASSTGNRGGETQYF. DNA of the CDR3: TGTGCCAGCAGCACGGGGAACAGGGGAGGAGAGACCCAGTACTTC.

V gene TRBV6-5 combines with J gene TRBJ2-7; D is unclear. Trimming took 6 bases from V and 9 from J, leaving 15 bases between them. Germline loops: CDR1 MNHEY, CDR2 SVGAGI. This CDR3 contains 12 residues. The DNA of the CDR3 is TGTGCCAGCAGCCACGCAGCCGGCGGGCAGTACTTC. It encodes CASSHAAGGQYF.